Described below is a single T cell receptor beta chain sequence and its context. V lost 1 base, J lost 4 bases, and 17 bases lay in between. The CDR3 is 17 amino acids. Germline lookup yields CDR1 SGHVS and CDR2 FNYEAQ. In the original processing: Amplification with reference gene primers provided the estimates of nucleated cell counts. Here immunoSEQ multiplex PCR was the method, and the copy in TCRdb shows in-frame clones only, minus some. V and J calls and clone size follow that table, whereas D and trimming were derived from the DNA. Of under 300,000 clones in the sample, about 85% were seen once. This sample stems from a study of blood T cell repertoires in COVID-19. Participant ages covered roughly 18 to 89 years across 24 US areas.

The TCR sequence derives from a woman aged 45-59 years who had recovered from COVID-19. The V and J genes are TRBV7-6 and TRBJ2-1; D possibly corresponds to TRBD1 (6 bases). Sequencing input: PBMCs or T cells enriched from blood (not recorded which). In DNA form, the CDR3 reads TGTGCCAGCAGCTTAGGTCACCCCCGGGACAAGTACAATGAGCAGTTCTTC. Encoded protein: CASSLGHPRDKYNEQFF.